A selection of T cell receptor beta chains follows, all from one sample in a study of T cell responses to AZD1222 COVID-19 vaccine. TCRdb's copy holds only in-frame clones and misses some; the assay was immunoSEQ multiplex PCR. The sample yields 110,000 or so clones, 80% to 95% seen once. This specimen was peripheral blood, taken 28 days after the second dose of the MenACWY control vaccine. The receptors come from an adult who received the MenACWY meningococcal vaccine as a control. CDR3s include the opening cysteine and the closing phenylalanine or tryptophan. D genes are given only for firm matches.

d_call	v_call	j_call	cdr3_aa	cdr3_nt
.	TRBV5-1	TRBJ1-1	CASSLETNTEAFF	TGCGCCAGCAGCTTGGAAACGAACACTGAAGCTTTCTTT
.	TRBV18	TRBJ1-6	CASSRDRLNSPLHF	TGTGCCAGCTCCCGCGACAGACTTAATTCACCCCTCCACTTT
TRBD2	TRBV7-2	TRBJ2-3	CASSLVGTSGTDTQYF	TGTGCCAGCAGCTTAGTAGGGACTAGCGGCACAGATACGCAGTATTTT
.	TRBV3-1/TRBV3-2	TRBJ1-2	CASSRPAHAGRDNYGYTF	TGTGCCAGCAGCCGTCCCGCCCACGCAGGTCGGGATAACTATGGCTACACCTTC
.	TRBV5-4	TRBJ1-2	CASSLLTYYGYTF	TGTGCCAGCAGCTTGCTTACATACTATGGCTACACCTTC
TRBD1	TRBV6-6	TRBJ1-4	CASSPGQGNEKLFF	TGTGCCAGCAGCCCCGGACAGGGTAATGAAAAACTGTTTTTT
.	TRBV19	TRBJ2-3	CASSWGGRDTQYF	TGTGCCAGTAGTTGGGGGGGGCGAGATACGCAGTATTTT
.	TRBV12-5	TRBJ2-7	CASGLTPGQLAEEYEQYF	TGTGCTAGTGGTTTGACACCGGGACAGCTAGCGGAGGAATACGAGCAGTACTTC
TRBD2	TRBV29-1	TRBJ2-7	CSVEWLAGVIYEQYF	TGCAGCGTTGAATGGCTAGCGGGAGTCATTTACGAGCAGTACTTC
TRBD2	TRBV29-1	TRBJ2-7	CSVLAGDTFYEQYF	TGCAGCGTTTTAGCGGGAGATACCTTCTACGAGCAGTACTTC